These T cell receptor beta chains were read from a single sample in a study of regulatory T cells in long-lasting Graves disease. TCRdb recomputed calls from the multiplex PCR reads with MiXCR, one row per CDR3 protein. Found here are approximately 400,000 distinct CDR3 sequences, 10% to 15% of them singletons; the top ten hold 18%. The sample was also linked to a second study, of T cells in Graves' hyperthyroidism and ophthalmopathy.

The sequenced sample was peripheral blood mononuclear cells (PBMCs), obtained at new diagnosis, from a patient treated with antithyroid drugs. Receptor source: a woman aged 18-29 years with Graves disease. CDR3s include the opening cysteine and the closing phenylalanine or tryptophan. Each record gives: V gene, clone size, J gene, D gene, CDR3 DNA, CDR3 protein. The D gene is left open where the match is weak. Clone size is not always given. Where it is, it says once, few, many or a class for expanded clones.

TRBV6-1	NA	TRBJ1-6	TRBD1	TGTGCCTCAGGGGGCACCCCCGCGAATTCACCCCTCCACTTT	CASGGTPANSPLHF
TRBV9	NA	TRBJ2-1	TRBD2	TGTGCCAGCAGCCCATCGGGACTAGCGGGGGATGAGCAGTTCTTC	CASSPSGLAGDEQFF
TRBV6-1	many	TRBJ2-5	NA	TGTGCCAGCAGTGAATTCGACAGGGACTTGGGAGAGACCCAGTACTTC	CASSEFDRDLGETQYF
TRBV20-1	many	TRBJ2-3	NA	TGCAGTGCTAGAGATACAGGGTTGGGGCAGTATTTT	CSARDTGLGQYF
TRBV19	NA	TRBJ2-7	NA	TGTGCCAGTAGAGGAGCCTCCTACGAGCAGTACTTC	CASRGASYEQYF
TRBV7-9	many	TRBJ1-1	NA	TGTGCCAGCCTCGCAGGGGTTGGCACTGAAGCTTTCTTT	CASLAGVGTEAFF
TRBV5-8	many	TRBJ1-5	NA	TGTGCCAGCAGCTTGTGGAGAATCGGGGAGTCGGGCAATCAGCCCCAGCATTTT	CASSLWRIGESGNQPQHF
TRBV20-1	NA	TRBJ2-3	TRBD1	TGCAGTGCTAGACCCCTGGACAGGGCTAGCACAGATACGCAGTATTTT	CSARPLDRASTDTQYF
TRBV28	many	TRBJ2-1	NA	TGTGCCAGCAGTTTAAAACGGCCCTACAATGAGCAGTTCTTC	CASSLKRPYNEQFF
TRBV6-1	NA	TRBJ2-1	NA	TGTGCCAGCGCCCTCCGGTATACCTACAATGAGCAGTTCTTC	CASALRYTYNEQFF
TRBV2	NA	TRBJ1-1	NA	TGTGCCAGCACCTATGGGGTGATGAACACTGAAGCTTTCTTT	CASTYGVMNTEAFF
TRBV20-1	NA	TRBJ2-1	NA	TGCAGTGCTAGACCGGGACCTCGCGTTGAGCAGTTCTTC	CSARPGPRVEQFF
TRBV12-3/TRBV12-4	many	TRBJ1-1	NA	TGTGCCAGCAGTTTCGCTGCTGAAGCTTTCTTT	CASSFAAEAFF
TRBV2	many	TRBJ2-5	TRBD1	TGTGCCAGCCGGACAGGGAATTTGAAGACCCAGTACTTC	CASRTGNLKTQYF
TRBV5-1	NA	TRBJ2-7	TRBD2	TGCGCCAGCAGCTTGGACAGATCCAAACCGGGAGGTACCTACGAGCAGTACTTC	CASSLDRSKPGGTYEQYF
TRBV2	few	TRBJ1-5	NA	TGTGCCAGCAGTTGGACGGAAAATAATCAGCCCCAGCATTTT	CASSWTENNQPQHF
TRBV10-1	NA	TRBJ2-1	NA	TGCGCCAGCAGTGAGCGAAGTAAAGACAATGAGCAGTTCTTC	CASSERSKDNEQFF
TRBV2	NA	TRBJ2-5	NA	TGTGCCAGCGGTGGCGCCCCCCCAGGGGCCCAGTACTTC	CASGGAPPGAQYF
TRBV20-1	many	TRBJ1-2	NA	TGCAGTGCTAGGGCACTAGAGGGGAGTCAGGGCTACACCTTC	CSARALEGSQGYTF
TRBV2	many	TRBJ2-2	TRBD2	TGTGCCAGCAGTGAAGATGGCTCGGGGCGGGAGGGTGGCACCGGGGAGCTGTTTTTT	CASSEDGSGREGGTGELFF
TRBV20-1	many	TRBJ2-7	NA	TGCAGTGCCCCTAGGGACCCTGCCGATAACGAGCAGTACTTC	CSAPRDPADNEQYF
TRBV29-1	many	TRBJ1-2	NA	TGCAGCGTTGGGACGGGCGAAAACTATGGCTACACCTTC	CSVGTGENYGYTF
TRBV24-1	NA	TRBJ2-1	NA	TGTGCCACCAGTGATTTGGGGGTGCATATAGCGCCGAGCTCCTACAATGAGCAGTTCTTC	CATSDLGVHIAPSSYNEQFF
TRBV7-2	many	TRBJ1-4	NA	TGTGCCAGCAGCTTAGAATTCGGTGAAAAACTGTTTTTT	CASSLEFGEKLFF
TRBV7-9	many	TRBJ2-5	NA	TGTGCCAGCAGCTTAGTATCGGGGGCTCAGGAGACCCAGTACTTC	CASSLVSGAQETQYF
TRBV4-1	many	TRBJ2-1	NA	TGCGCCAGCAGCCGGGCCAGGACTAAGGATCCCTACAATGAGCAGTTCTTC	CASSRARTKDPYNEQFF
TRBV12-3/TRBV12-4	many	TRBJ2-3	NA	TGTGCCAGCAGTTTACTAGTTTGGGGCACAGATACGCAGTATTTT	CASSLLVWGTDTQYF
TRBV2	many	TRBJ2-2	NA	TGTGCCAGCACCCGAGGGGGGGCACGGTCCGGGGAGCTGTTTTTT	CASTRGGARSGELFF
TRBV30	many	TRBJ1-1	NA	TGTGCCTGGAGCCCGGGGCAGACCAACACTGAAGCTTTCTTT	CAWSPGQTNTEAFF
TRBV28	many	TRBJ2-5	TRBD2	TGTGCCAGCAGTTTACCAGGGAGGGAAGAGACCCAGTACTTC	CASSLPGREETQYF
TRBV20-1	NA	TRBJ2-1	TRBD2	TGCAGTGCTGGCGACCCTAGCGGGGGGGCCTACAATGAGCAGTTCTTC	CSAGDPSGGAYNEQFF
TRBV6-2/TRBV6-3	NA	TRBJ2-5	NA	TGTGCCAGCAGTTACTCGACTTTGGCCCTTTATCAAGAGACCCAGTACTTC	CASSYSTLALYQETQYF
TRBV2	many	TRBJ2-1	TRBD2	TGTGCCAGCAGCCCAACTAGCGGGGGGGCTCTTCATGAGCAGTTCTTC	CASSPTSGGALHEQFF
TRBV10-1	many	TRBJ2-2	NA	TGCGCCAGCAGTGTAGACCCTACCGGGGAGCTGTTTTTT	CASSVDPTGELFF
TRBV19	many	TRBJ2-2	TRBD1	TGTGCCAGTTCGGACAGGGGGTTCGGGGAGCTGTTTTTT	CASSDRGFGELFF
TRBV12-3/TRBV12-4	many	TRBJ2-5	NA	TGTGCCAGCAGCAAACCCGGGGCCTTGGAGACCCAGTACTTC	CASSKPGALETQYF
TRBV19	many	TRBJ1-4	NA	TGTGCCAGTAGCGACCCAGGTCCAACTAATGAAAAACTGTTTTTT	CASSDPGPTNEKLFF
TRBV15	many	TRBJ1-1	NA	TGTGCCACCAGCAGAGTGCCAGGGACTGAAGCTTTCTTT	CATSRVPGTEAFF
TRBV18	few	TRBJ2-5	NA	TGTGCCAGCTCACCACCACGGGCGAAAGAAGAGACCCAGTACTTC	CASSPPRAKEETQYF
TRBV19	many	TRBJ1-2	TRBD1	TGTGCCAGTAGTAACCGCCGGGACAGGGGCACCTATGGCTACACCTTC	CASSNRRDRGTYGYTF
TRBV12-3/TRBV12-4	many	TRBJ2-1	TRBD2	TGTGCCAGCAGTTGGGGACTAGCGGCCTACAATGAGCAGTTCTTC	CASSWGLAAYNEQFF
TRBV3-1	many	TRBJ1-6	NA	TGTGCCAGCAGCCAAGATGGGAGGAGGGATAATTCACCCCTCCACTTT	CASSQDGRRDNSPLHF
TRBV7-9	NA	TRBJ1-1	NA	TGTGTCAGCAGCCAGCCTACCCGAAAAACTGAAGCTTTCTTT	CVSSQPTRKTEAFF
TRBV7-2	many	TRBJ2-7	NA	TGTGCCAGCAGCTTAACCCTAGCCTACGAGCAGTACTTC	CASSLTLAYEQYF
TRBV28	many	TRBJ1-4	TRBD1	TGTGCCAGCAGCCAGGGACAGGGCGGAAAACTGTTTTTT	CASSQGQGGKLFF
TRBV11-2	many	TRBJ2-5	TRBD1	TGTGCCAGCAACGACAGGGGCGGAGAGACCCAGTACTTC	CASNDRGGETQYF
TRBV27	many	TRBJ1-5	NA	TGTGCCAGCAGTTTATCAGGGAAGTTCCAGCCCCAGCATTTT	CASSLSGKFQPQHF
TRBV15	few	TRBJ1-5	NA	TGTGCCACCAGCTCCCGGACGACCCAGCATTTT	CATSSRTTQHF
TRBV4-1	NA	TRBJ2-7	NA	TGCGCCAGCAGCCGAATACAGGGGGGGAGCTCCTACGAGCAGTACTTC	CASSRIQGGSSYEQYF
TRBV2	NA	TRBJ2-3	NA	TGTGCCAGCAGTTACCTGCCGGGACTCCCTATCGATACGCAGTATTTT	CASSYLPGLPIDTQYF
TRBV6-1	NA	TRBJ2-1	NA	TGTGCCAGCAGTGAACCCCCCGCGGGGAGAGCTGAGCAGTTCTTC	CASSEPPAGRAEQFF
TRBV5-4	NA	TRBJ2-1	NA	TGTGCCAGCAGCTTGGGGGGAATTAACTCCTACAATGAGCAGTTCTTC	CASSLGGINSYNEQFF
TRBV7-9	many	TRBJ1-1	TRBD1	TGTGCCAGCAGCCCCCCGACAGGGGCGAACACTGAAGCTTTCTTT	CASSPPTGANTEAFF
TRBV5-1	many	TRBJ2-5	NA	TGCGCCAGCAGTCGTTCGGGAGCCCAGTACTTC	CASSRSGAQYF
TRBV20-1	many	TRBJ1-5	NA	TGCAGTGCTAGGAATAAAGGTCAGCCCCAGCATTTT	CSARNKGQPQHF
TRBV20-1	NA	TRBJ2-1	TRBD2	TGCAGTGCTATCCCCCCTTTGCTAGCGGGAGGGCCCATTGAGCAGTTCTTC	CSAIPPLLAGGPIEQFF
TRBV29-1	few	TRBJ1-5	NA	TGCAGCGTCTCAGGGGCAGGGAATCAGCCCCAGCATTTT	CSVSGAGNQPQHF
TRBV6-1	many	TRBJ1-1	NA	TGTGCCAGCAGTACGAGGGTTGAGGGGACTGAAGCTTTCTTT	CASSTRVEGTEAFF